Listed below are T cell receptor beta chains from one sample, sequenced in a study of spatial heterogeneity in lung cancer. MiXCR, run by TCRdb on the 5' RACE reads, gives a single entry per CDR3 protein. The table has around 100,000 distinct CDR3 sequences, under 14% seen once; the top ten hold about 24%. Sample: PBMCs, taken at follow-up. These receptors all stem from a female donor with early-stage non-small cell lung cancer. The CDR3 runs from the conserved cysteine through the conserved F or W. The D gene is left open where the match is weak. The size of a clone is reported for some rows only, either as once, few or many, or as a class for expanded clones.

cdr3_nt: TGTGCCAGCAGTTGGAGGAGTACTGAAGCTTTCTTT
cdr3_aa: CASSWRSTEAFF
v_call: TRBV28
d_call: -
clone_size: many
j_call: TRBJ1-1

cdr3_nt: TGCAGTGCGAGTACACCCATGAACACTGAAGCTTTCTTT
cdr3_aa: CSASTPMNTEAFF
v_call: TRBV20-1
d_call: -
clone_size: few
j_call: TRBJ1-1

cdr3_nt: TGTGCCAGCAGCTTTCAGAGCAATGAGCAGTTCTTC
cdr3_aa: CASSFQSNEQFF
v_call: TRBV7-9
d_call: -
clone_size: -
j_call: TRBJ2-1

cdr3_nt: TGTGCCAGCAGTTTCGACAGGTTGAACACCGGGGAGCTGTTTTTT
cdr3_aa: CASSFDRLNTGELFF
v_call: TRBV27
d_call: -
clone_size: -
j_call: TRBJ2-2

cdr3_nt: -
cdr3_aa: CASSSSGSRPQETQYF
v_call: TRBV28
d_call: -
clone_size: -
j_call: TRBJ2-5

cdr3_nt: TGCAGCGTTGACGGAGGTGGGGCAGATACGCAGTATTTT
cdr3_aa: CSVDGGGADTQYF
v_call: TRBV29-1
d_call: -
clone_size: -
j_call: TRBJ2-3

cdr3_nt: TGTGCCAGCAGCCAAGGGACAGGGGCCCAAGAGACCCAGTACTTC
cdr3_aa: CASSQGTGAQETQYF
v_call: TRBV7-3
d_call: TRBD1
clone_size: few
j_call: TRBJ2-5

cdr3_nt: TGTGCCAGCAGCCCTCCAGGAGGTAGTGGATCGAACACTGAAGCTTTCTTT
cdr3_aa: CASSPPGGSGSNTEAFF
v_call: TRBV3-1
d_call: -
clone_size: few
j_call: TRBJ1-1

cdr3_nt: TGTGCCAGCAGCGTAGATGGGGCCTCCTACAATGAGCAGTTCTTC
cdr3_aa: CASSVDGASYNEQFF
v_call: TRBV9
d_call: -
clone_size: -
j_call: TRBJ2-1

cdr3_nt: TGTGCCAGCAAGGAGGAGGGCCTTTTTCGGAATGAGCAGTTCTTC
cdr3_aa: CASKEEGLFRNEQFF
v_call: TRBV2
d_call: -
clone_size: many
j_call: TRBJ2-1

cdr3_nt: TGTGCCAGCAGTTTACCCCTTATTCATTCGACAGGGGGAGTCTATGGCTACACCTTC
cdr3_aa: CASSLPLIHSTGGVYGYTF
v_call: TRBV28
d_call: TRBD1
clone_size: -
j_call: TRBJ1-2

cdr3_nt: TGTGCCAGCAGCTTTCAGGGGACTAACACTGAAGCTTTCTTT
cdr3_aa: CASSFQGTNTEAFF
v_call: TRBV7-9
d_call: -
clone_size: few
j_call: TRBJ1-1

cdr3_nt: TGCGCCAGCAGCGTCCACGGGGCAAGCCAAGAGACCCAGTACTTC
cdr3_aa: CASSVHGASQETQYF
v_call: TRBV5-1
d_call: -
clone_size: -
j_call: TRBJ2-5

cdr3_nt: TGTGCCAGCAGCTTAACAGGGGGCGTCATTACCACCGGGGAGCTGTTTTTT
cdr3_aa: CASSLTGGVITTGELFF
v_call: TRBV7-2
d_call: TRBD1
clone_size: -
j_call: TRBJ2-2

cdr3_nt: TGTGCCAGCAGCCCCATGACAGGGAAAAACACTGAAGCTTTCTTT
cdr3_aa: CASSPMTGKNTEAFF
v_call: TRBV7-9
d_call: TRBD1
clone_size: -
j_call: TRBJ1-1

cdr3_nt: TGCGCCAGCAGCCGGGCAGGGTTTGGGGGTGAAAAACTGTTTTTT
cdr3_aa: CASSRAGFGGEKLFF
v_call: TRBV4-3
d_call: -
clone_size: -
j_call: TRBJ1-4

cdr3_nt: TGTGCCAGCAGCCTTCACCCGGGACAACAAGGAAACACCATATATTTT
cdr3_aa: CASSLHPGQQGNTIYF
v_call: TRBV28
d_call: -
clone_size: few
j_call: TRBJ1-3

cdr3_nt: TGTGCCAGCAGTTCCCAACCTTTGAGGGGTTATGGCTACACCTTC
cdr3_aa: CASSSQPLRGYGYTF
v_call: TRBV28
d_call: -
clone_size: few
j_call: TRBJ1-2

cdr3_nt: TGTGCCAGCAGAGGGACAGGGCTCACCGGGGAGCTGTTTTTT
cdr3_aa: CASRGTGLTGELFF
v_call: TRBV28
d_call: TRBD1
clone_size: -
j_call: TRBJ2-2

cdr3_nt: TGTGCCAGCAGCTTAGTCAGGGTGAACACTGAAGCTTTCTTT
cdr3_aa: CASSLVRVNTEAFF
v_call: TRBV7-9
d_call: -
clone_size: many
j_call: TRBJ1-1

cdr3_nt: TGTGCCAGCAGTTCCTCCACCGGGGAGCTGTTTTTT
cdr3_aa: CASSSSTGELFF
v_call: TRBV6-2/TRBV6-3
d_call: -
clone_size: -
j_call: TRBJ2-2

cdr3_nt: TGTGCCAGCTCTCAGGAGGCCAGGGGCCCTCAGCCCCAGCATTTT
cdr3_aa: CASSQEARGPQPQHF
v_call: TRBV18
d_call: -
clone_size: -
j_call: TRBJ1-5

cdr3_nt: TGTGCCAGCTCACTTGGGGACCTCCAAGAGACCCAGTACTTC
cdr3_aa: CASSLGDLQETQYF
v_call: TRBV18
d_call: -
clone_size: -
j_call: TRBJ2-5

cdr3_nt: TGTGCCAGCAGGACTAGGGTAAAGGGGGACAATGAGCAGTTCTTC
cdr3_aa: CASRTRVKGDNEQFF
v_call: TRBV27
d_call: -
clone_size: many
j_call: TRBJ2-1

cdr3_nt: TGTGCCAGCAGCATTCAATACGAGCAGTACTTC
cdr3_aa: CASSIQYEQYF
v_call: TRBV12-3/TRBV12-4
d_call: -
clone_size: -
j_call: TRBJ2-7

cdr3_nt: TGCAGCGTTGAAGGGTCCGTAGGGCCCCAGTACTTC
cdr3_aa: CSVEGSVGPQYF
v_call: TRBV29-1
d_call: -
clone_size: many
j_call: TRBJ2-5

cdr3_nt: TGCAGCGTTGACCAGGAGGGGACAGGGATCAGCACAGATACGCAGTATTTT
cdr3_aa: CSVDQEGTGISTDTQYF
v_call: TRBV29-1
d_call: TRBD1
clone_size: -
j_call: TRBJ2-3

cdr3_nt: TGTGCCTGGAGTGTACGGGACCGCGAGACCCAGTACTTC
cdr3_aa: CAWSVRDRETQYF
v_call: TRBV30
d_call: -
clone_size: many
j_call: TRBJ2-5

cdr3_nt: TGTGCCAGCAGTTGGCGGGACAGGGCTGATAATTCACCCCTCCACTTT
cdr3_aa: CASSWRDRADNSPLHF
v_call: TRBV6-5
d_call: TRBD1
clone_size: few
j_call: TRBJ1-6

cdr3_nt: TGTGCCAGCAGCCCCGACGGAGATACGCAGTATTTT
cdr3_aa: CASSPDGDTQYF
v_call: TRBV6-5
d_call: -
clone_size: many
j_call: TRBJ2-3

cdr3_nt: TGTGCCAGCAGGGAAGGGACAGGGGATCAGCCCCAGCATTTT
cdr3_aa: CASREGTGDQPQHF
v_call: TRBV2
d_call: TRBD1
clone_size: few
j_call: TRBJ1-5

cdr3_nt: TGCAGCGTTCCCCGGGATAACACCGGGGAGCTGTTTTTT
cdr3_aa: CSVPRDNTGELFF
v_call: TRBV29-1
d_call: -
clone_size: many
j_call: TRBJ2-2

cdr3_nt: TGCAGTGCTAGAGCAGGCAGGGGAGTTTATCAGCCCCAGCATTTT
cdr3_aa: CSARAGRGVYQPQHF
v_call: TRBV20-1
d_call: -
clone_size: -
j_call: TRBJ1-5

cdr3_nt: TGTGCCTGGAGTCAACAGGGTATTCAGCCCCAGCATTTT
cdr3_aa: CAWSQQGIQPQHF
v_call: TRBV30
d_call: -
clone_size: -
j_call: TRBJ1-5

cdr3_nt: TGTGCCAGCAGCTTAGACGATACAGTAAATCAGCCCCAGCATTTT
cdr3_aa: CASSLDDTVNQPQHF
v_call: TRBV7-4
d_call: -
clone_size: many
j_call: TRBJ1-5

cdr3_nt: TGCGCCAGCAGCTTGGATAGCGGGAGCCCCACAGATACGCAGTATTTT
cdr3_aa: CASSLDSGSPTDTQYF
v_call: TRBV5-1
d_call: TRBD2
clone_size: -
j_call: TRBJ2-3

cdr3_nt: TGTGCCAGCAGCCTACGGGGTGATACGCAGTATTTT
cdr3_aa: CASSLRGDTQYF
v_call: TRBV6-2/TRBV6-3
d_call: -
clone_size: many
j_call: TRBJ2-3

cdr3_nt: TGTGCCAGCAGCTGGGCGGGAGCAACAGATACGCAGTATTTT
cdr3_aa: CASSWAGATDTQYF
v_call: TRBV7-2
d_call: TRBD2
clone_size: few
j_call: TRBJ2-3

cdr3_nt: TGCAGCGTTGAATCTCTTCTGGCAGATACGCAGTATTTT
cdr3_aa: CSVESLLADTQYF
v_call: TRBV29-1
d_call: -
clone_size: few
j_call: TRBJ2-3

cdr3_nt: TGTGCCAGCAGCCATAGTTTACAGGGCACTGAAGCTTTCTTT
cdr3_aa: CASSHSLQGTEAFF
v_call: TRBV9
d_call: -
clone_size: many
j_call: TRBJ1-1

cdr3_nt: TGTGCCAGCAGCTTAGTGTTGGGGAGCGGAGCTTTCTTT
cdr3_aa: CASSLVLGSGAFF
v_call: TRBV11-2
d_call: -
clone_size: many
j_call: TRBJ1-1

cdr3_nt: TGTGCCAGCAGTACCTTGGAGGGAGACCCTTACGAGCAGTACTTC
cdr3_aa: CASSTLEGDPYEQYF
v_call: TRBV28
d_call: -
clone_size: few
j_call: TRBJ2-7

cdr3_nt: TGTGCCAGCAGAAGACAGGGTAAGGGCCAAAATCAGCCCCAGCATTTT
cdr3_aa: CASRRQGKGQNQPQHF
v_call: TRBV6-5
d_call: TRBD1
clone_size: few
j_call: TRBJ1-5

cdr3_nt: TGTGCCAGCAGTTTATTAGCCGGACAGGTTCTGAGCAATCAGCCCCAGCATTTT
cdr3_aa: CASSLLAGQVLSNQPQHF
v_call: TRBV28
d_call: TRBD1
clone_size: many
j_call: TRBJ1-5

cdr3_nt: TGTGCCAGCAGCGCCAGAGGGGGGGGATTGTCTGAAGCTTTCTTT
cdr3_aa: CASSARGGGLSEAFF
v_call: TRBV7-2
d_call: -
clone_size: few
j_call: TRBJ1-1

cdr3_nt: TGTGCCAGCAGCTGGGTGGCGGGACTGAACAATGAGCAGTTCTTC
cdr3_aa: CASSWVAGLNNEQFF
v_call: TRBV7-9
d_call: -
clone_size: -
j_call: TRBJ2-1

cdr3_nt: TGTGCCAGTAGCGGTTACGGAAACACCATATATTTT
cdr3_aa: CASSGYGNTIYF
v_call: TRBV19
d_call: -
clone_size: many
j_call: TRBJ1-3

cdr3_nt: TGTGCCAGCAGCCCCCCGACTAGCGGGAGCTCCTACAATGAGCAGTTCTTC
cdr3_aa: CASSPPTSGSSYNEQFF
v_call: TRBV7-9
d_call: TRBD2
clone_size: few
j_call: TRBJ2-1

cdr3_nt: TGTGCCAGCCGAAGTCCTGGGGCCAACGTCCTGACTTTC
cdr3_aa: CASRSPGANVLTF
v_call: TRBV12-3/TRBV12-4
d_call: -
clone_size: many
j_call: TRBJ2-6

cdr3_nt: TGTGCCAGCAGTCAGACCCCAGGGATTGGCACTGAAGCTTTCTTT
cdr3_aa: CASSQTPGIGTEAFF
v_call: TRBV7-2
d_call: -
clone_size: few
j_call: TRBJ1-1

cdr3_nt: TGTGCCATCCTGGGGAGTTCTAACTATGGCTACACCTTC
cdr3_aa: CAILGSSNYGYTF
v_call: TRBV10-3
d_call: -
clone_size: few
j_call: TRBJ1-2

cdr3_nt: TGTGCCATCAGTGATTTCGGACAGGGGTTAGATCAGCCCCAGCATTTT
cdr3_aa: CAISDFGQGLDQPQHF
v_call: TRBV10-3
d_call: TRBD1
clone_size: -
j_call: TRBJ1-5

cdr3_nt: TGTGCCAGCAGTGAAGCCGTTCACCTGGGAGATGAAGCTTTCTTT
cdr3_aa: CASSEAVHLGDEAFF
v_call: TRBV6-1
d_call: -
clone_size: many
j_call: TRBJ1-1

cdr3_nt: TGTGCCAGCAGCAAAACTAGCGGGAGGAGTTCAGATAAGCAGTATTTT
cdr3_aa: CASSKTSGRSSDKQYF
v_call: TRBV21-1
d_call: -
clone_size: -
j_call: TRBJ2-3

cdr3_nt: TGTGCCATCAGTGAGGAGGGGGCGGTTTCTGGAAACACCATATATTTT
cdr3_aa: CAISEEGAVSGNTIYF
v_call: TRBV10-3
d_call: TRBD1
clone_size: many
j_call: TRBJ1-3

cdr3_nt: TGTGCCAGTAGTATAGAACAGGGCTACGAGCAGTACTTC
cdr3_aa: CASSIEQGYEQYF
v_call: TRBV19
d_call: -
clone_size: many
j_call: TRBJ2-7

cdr3_nt: TGTGCCAGCACCCAGGGCACTGAAGCTTTCTTT
cdr3_aa: CASTQGTEAFF
v_call: TRBV12-3/TRBV12-4
d_call: -
clone_size: -
j_call: TRBJ1-1

cdr3_nt: TGTGCCAGTAGTAAACTAGCGTCCCTCAATGAGCAGTTCTTC
cdr3_aa: CASSKLASLNEQFF
v_call: TRBV19
d_call: TRBD2
clone_size: -
j_call: TRBJ2-1